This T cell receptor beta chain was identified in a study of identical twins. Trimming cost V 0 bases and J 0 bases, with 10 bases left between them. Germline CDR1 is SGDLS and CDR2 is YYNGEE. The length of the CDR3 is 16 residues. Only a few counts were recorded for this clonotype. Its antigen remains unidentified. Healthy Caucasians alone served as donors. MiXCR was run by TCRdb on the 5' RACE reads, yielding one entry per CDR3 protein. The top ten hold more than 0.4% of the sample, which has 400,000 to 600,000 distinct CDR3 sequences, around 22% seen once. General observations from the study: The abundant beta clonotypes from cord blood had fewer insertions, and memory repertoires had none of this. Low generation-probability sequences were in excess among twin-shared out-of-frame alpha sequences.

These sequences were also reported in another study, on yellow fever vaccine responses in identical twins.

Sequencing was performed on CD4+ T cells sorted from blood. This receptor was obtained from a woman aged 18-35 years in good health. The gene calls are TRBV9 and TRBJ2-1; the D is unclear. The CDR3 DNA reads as TGTGCCAGCAGCGTAGGACGGGTACTCTCCTACAATGAGCAGTTCTTC. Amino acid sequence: CASSVGRVLSYNEQFF.